This record looks at one T cell receptor (beta chain) sequence and its context. Its antigen is not known. TCRdb's table, derived via immunoSEQ multiplex PCR, lists solely in-frame clones and lacks some. The sample shows 65,000 to 100,000 clones, just over 85% of them seen only once. This entry is derived from a study of OX40 agonist ivuxolimab in advanced cancers. About the study: In this trial design, patients received ivuxolimab intravenously at 0.01 to 10 mg/kg every 2 weeks.

Overall study findings and caveats: Low normalized T-cell clonal expansion was additionally recorded for some nonresponders.

This CDR3 is 17 amino acids long. The germline gives CDR1 SGHTA, CDR2 FQGNSA. J lost 0 bases, V lost 5 bases, and 9 bases had no gene match. This chain uses TRBV7-2 with TRBJ2-1; 8 nucleotides line up with TRBD2. This TCR derives from an adult with an advanced solid tumor such as melanoma, head and neck, liver or kidney cancer. This specimen was CD4+ or CD8+ T cells sorted from blood, taken in a trial of the OX40 agonist ivuxolimab. The CDR3 loop reads CASSASGPRSSYNEQFF. The CDR3 DNA reads as TGTGCCAGCAGCGCTAGCGGGCCTAGGAGCTCCTACAATGAGCAGTTCTTC.